The sequence of this TCR beta chain was determined in a study of blood T cell repertoires in COVID-19. Background on the study: Nucleic acid was either cDNA or gDNA, and it came from T cells, B-cell-depleted T cells, or PBMCs.

The assay was immunoSEQ multiplex PCR, and TCRdb's table has in-frame clones only and misses some. In the table there are tens of thousands of clones, around four fifths of which are singletons. Trimming removed 10 bases at V and 4 bases at J, with 20 bases between. Germline CDR1 reads LNHDA; CDR2 reads SQIVND (reference sequence). CDR3 length: 15 amino acids. V is TRBV19 and J is TRBJ1-3; D is unresolved. This TCR derives from a human donor in a cohort sampled during active COVID-19. Specimen: peripheral blood. The chain's CDR3 is CATRAAGESGNTIYF. In DNA form, the CDR3 reads TGTGCCACAAGGGCCGCCGGGGAGTCCGGAAACACCATATATTTT.